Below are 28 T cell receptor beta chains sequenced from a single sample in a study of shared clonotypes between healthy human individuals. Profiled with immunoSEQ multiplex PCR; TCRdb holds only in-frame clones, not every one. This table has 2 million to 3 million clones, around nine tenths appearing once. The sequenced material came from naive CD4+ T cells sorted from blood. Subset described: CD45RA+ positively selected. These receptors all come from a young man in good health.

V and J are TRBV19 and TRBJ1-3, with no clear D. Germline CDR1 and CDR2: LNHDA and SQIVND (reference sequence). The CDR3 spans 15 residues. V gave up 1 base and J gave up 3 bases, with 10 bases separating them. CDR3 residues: CASSIGGGFGNTIYF. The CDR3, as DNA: TGTGCCAGTAGTATAGGAGGAGGTTTTGGAAACACCATATATTTT.

The DNA for the CDR3 is TGTGCCAGCAGCTTAGACCCCAGGGCCAAAAACGAGCAGTACTTC. Translation gives CASSLDPRAKNEQYF. The V call is TRBV7-8, the J call TRBJ2-7; maybe TRBD1 (5 bases). Germline V CDR1 and CDR2: SGHVS, FQNEAQ. This CDR3 is 15 amino acids long. The V end lost 1 base, the J end lost 5 bases, and 15 bases lay between the germline ends.

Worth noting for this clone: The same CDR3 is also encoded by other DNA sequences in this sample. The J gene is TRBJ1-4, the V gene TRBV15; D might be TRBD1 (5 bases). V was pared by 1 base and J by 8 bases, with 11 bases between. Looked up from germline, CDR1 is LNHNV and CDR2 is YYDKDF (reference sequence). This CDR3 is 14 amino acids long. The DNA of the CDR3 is TGTGCCACCAGCAGAGGGGGCGCGGGAGAAAAACTGTTTTTT. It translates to CATSRGGAGEKLFF.

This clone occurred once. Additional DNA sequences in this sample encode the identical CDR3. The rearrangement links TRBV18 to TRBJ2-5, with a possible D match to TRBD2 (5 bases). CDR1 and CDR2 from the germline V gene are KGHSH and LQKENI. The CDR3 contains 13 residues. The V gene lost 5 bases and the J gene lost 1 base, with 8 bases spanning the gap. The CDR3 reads CASSSGIQETQYF. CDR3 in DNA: TGTGCCAGCTCATCCGGGATCCAAGAGACCCAGTACTTC.

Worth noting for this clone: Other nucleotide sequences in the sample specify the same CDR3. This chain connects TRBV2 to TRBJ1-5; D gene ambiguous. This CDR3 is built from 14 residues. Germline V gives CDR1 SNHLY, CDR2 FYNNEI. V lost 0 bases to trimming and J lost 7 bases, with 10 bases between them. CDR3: CASSEAVGNQPQHF. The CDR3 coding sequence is TGTGCCAGCAGTGAAGCGGTGGGAAACCAGCCCCAGCATTTT.

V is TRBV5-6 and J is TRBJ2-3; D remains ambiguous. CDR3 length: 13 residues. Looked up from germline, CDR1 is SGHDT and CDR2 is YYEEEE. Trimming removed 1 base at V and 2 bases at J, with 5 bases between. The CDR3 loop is CASSLQLTDTQYF. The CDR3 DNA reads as TGTGCCAGCAGCTTGCAACTCACAGATACGCAGTATTTT. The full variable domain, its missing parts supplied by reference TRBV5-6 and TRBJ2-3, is DAGVTQSPTHLIKTRGQQVTLRCSPKSGHDTVSWYQQALGQGPQFIFQYYEEEERQRGNFPDRFSGHQFPNYSSELNVNALLLGDSALYLCASSLQLTDTQYFGPGTRLTVL.

For the CDR3, the DNA is TGTGCCAGCAGCAGGGGGCTCACCGGGGAGCTGTTTTTT. Its translation is CASSRGLTGELFF. This chain joins TRBV9 and TRBJ2-2; 7 bases map to TRBD1. With 4 bases clipped from V and 4 bases from J, the junction kept 1 base outside the gene matches. Germline-derived CDR1 and CDR2 are SGDLS and YYNGEE. There are 13 residues in the CDR3.

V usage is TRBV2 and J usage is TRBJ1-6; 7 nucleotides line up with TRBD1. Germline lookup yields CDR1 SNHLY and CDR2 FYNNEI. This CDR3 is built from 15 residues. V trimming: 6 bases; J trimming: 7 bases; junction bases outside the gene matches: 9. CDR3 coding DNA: TGTGCCAGCAGGTCCCGGGACAGAATCAATTCACCCCTCCACTTT. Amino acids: CASRSRDRINSPLHF.

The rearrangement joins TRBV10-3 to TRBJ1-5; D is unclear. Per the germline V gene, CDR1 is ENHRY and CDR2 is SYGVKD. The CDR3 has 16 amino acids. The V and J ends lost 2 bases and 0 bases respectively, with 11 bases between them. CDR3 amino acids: CAISEQYGDSNQPQHF. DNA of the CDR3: TGTGCCATCAGTGAGCAGTATGGTGATAGCAATCAGCCCCAGCATTTT.

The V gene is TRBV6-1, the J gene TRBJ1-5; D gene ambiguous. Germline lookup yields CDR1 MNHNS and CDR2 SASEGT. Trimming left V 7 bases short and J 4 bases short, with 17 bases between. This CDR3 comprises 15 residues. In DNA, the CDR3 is TGTGCCAGCAATCTGGCCTTGGTCCCGAATCAGCCCCAGCATTTT. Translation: CASNLALVPNQPQHF.

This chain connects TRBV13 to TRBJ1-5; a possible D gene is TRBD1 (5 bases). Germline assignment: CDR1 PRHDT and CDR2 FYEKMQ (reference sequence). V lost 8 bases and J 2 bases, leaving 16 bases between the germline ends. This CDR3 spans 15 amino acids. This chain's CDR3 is CASSGTPSCNQPQHF. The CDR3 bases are TGTGCCAGCTCAGGGACCCCCTCGTGCAATCAGCCCCAGCATTTT.

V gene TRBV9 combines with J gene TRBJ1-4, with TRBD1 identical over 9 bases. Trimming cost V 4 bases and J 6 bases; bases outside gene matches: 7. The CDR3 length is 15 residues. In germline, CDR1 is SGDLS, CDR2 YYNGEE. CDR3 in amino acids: CASSFRTGADEKLFF. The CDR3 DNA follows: TGTGCCAGCAGCTTCCGGACAGGGGCGGATGAAAAACTGTTTTTT.

The CDR3 spells CASSPFLWVAQDTEAFF. The CDR3 DNA is TGTGCCAGCAGTCCCTTTTTATGGGTGGCTCAGGACACTGAAGCTTTCTTT. The chain employs TRBV28 and TRBJ1-1; D is ambiguous. Germline CDR1 is MDHEN and CDR2 is SYDVKM. The CDR3 loop spans 17 amino acids. The V end lost 5 bases, the J end lost 3 bases, and 22 bases lay between the germline ends.

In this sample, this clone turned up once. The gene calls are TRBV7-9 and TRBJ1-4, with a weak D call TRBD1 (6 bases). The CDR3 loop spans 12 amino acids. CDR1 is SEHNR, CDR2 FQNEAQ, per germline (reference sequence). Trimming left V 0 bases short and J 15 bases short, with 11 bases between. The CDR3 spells CASSLALGALFF. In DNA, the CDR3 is TGTGCCAGCAGCTTAGCCCTGGGGGCGTTGTTTTTT. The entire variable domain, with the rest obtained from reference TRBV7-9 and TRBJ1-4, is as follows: DTGVSQNPRHKITKRGQNVTFRCDPISEHNRLYWYRQTLGQGPEFLTYFQNEAQLEKSRLLSDRFSAERPKGSFSTLEIQRTEQGDSAMYLCASSLALGALFFGSGTQLSVL.

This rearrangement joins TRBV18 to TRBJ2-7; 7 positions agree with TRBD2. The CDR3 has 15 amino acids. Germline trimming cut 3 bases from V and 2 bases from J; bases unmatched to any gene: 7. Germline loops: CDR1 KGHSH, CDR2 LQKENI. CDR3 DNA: TGTGCCAGCTCACCCCTCGGGACTACCCCCTACGAGCAGTACTTC. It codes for CASSPLGTTPYEQYF. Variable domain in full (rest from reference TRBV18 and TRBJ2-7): NAGVMQNPRHLVRRRGQEARLRCSPMKGHSHVYWYRQLPEEGLKFMVYLQKENIIDESGMPKERFSAEFPKEGPSILRIQQVVRGDSAAYFCASSPLGTTPYEQYFGPGTRLTVT.

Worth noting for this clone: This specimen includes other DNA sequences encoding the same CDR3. CDR3 DNA sequence: TGTGCCAGCAGCCCCCGGGACAGGCCCTACGAGCAGTACTTC. It encodes CASSPRDRPYEQYF. The genes are TRBV27 and TRBJ2-7, with TRBD1 identical over 8 bases. Germline CDR1 reads MNHEY; CDR2 reads SMNVEV (reference sequence). This CDR3 spans 14 amino acids. The V gene end was trimmed by 6 bases and the J gene end by 2 bases; junction bases not matched to a gene: 6.

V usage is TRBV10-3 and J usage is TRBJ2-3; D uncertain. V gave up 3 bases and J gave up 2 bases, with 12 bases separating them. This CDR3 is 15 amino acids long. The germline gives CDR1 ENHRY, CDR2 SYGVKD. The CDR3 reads CAISDDGTDTDTQYF. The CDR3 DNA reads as TGTGCCATCAGTGATGACGGCACCGACACAGATACGCAGTATTTT.

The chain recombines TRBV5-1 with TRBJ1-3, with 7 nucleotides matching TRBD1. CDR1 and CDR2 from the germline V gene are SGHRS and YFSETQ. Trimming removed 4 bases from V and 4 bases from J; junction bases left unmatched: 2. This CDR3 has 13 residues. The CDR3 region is CASSVDRGNTIYF. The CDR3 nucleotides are TGCGCCAGCAGCGTGGACAGGGGAAACACCATATATTTT.

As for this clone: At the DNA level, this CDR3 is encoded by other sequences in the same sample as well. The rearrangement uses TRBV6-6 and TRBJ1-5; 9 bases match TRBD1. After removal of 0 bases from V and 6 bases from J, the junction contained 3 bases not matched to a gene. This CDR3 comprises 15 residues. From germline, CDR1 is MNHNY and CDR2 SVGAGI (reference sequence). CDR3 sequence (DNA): TGTGCCAGCAGTTACTCGGGACAGGGTGGTCAGCCCCAGCATTTT. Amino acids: CASSYSGQGGQPQHF.

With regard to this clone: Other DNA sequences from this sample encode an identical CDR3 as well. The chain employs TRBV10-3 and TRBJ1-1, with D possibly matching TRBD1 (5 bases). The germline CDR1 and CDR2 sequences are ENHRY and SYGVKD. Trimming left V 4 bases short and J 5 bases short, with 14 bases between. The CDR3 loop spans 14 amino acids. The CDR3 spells CAISGGGGGTEAFF. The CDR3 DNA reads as TGTGCCATCAGTGGGGGGGGAGGTGGAACTGAAGCTTTCTTT.

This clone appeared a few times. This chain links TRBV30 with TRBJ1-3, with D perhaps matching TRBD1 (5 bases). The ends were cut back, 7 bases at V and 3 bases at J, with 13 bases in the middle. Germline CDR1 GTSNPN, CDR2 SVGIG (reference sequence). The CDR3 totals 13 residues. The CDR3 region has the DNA TGTGCCTCGAATCGGGGGAGTGGAAACACCATATATTTT. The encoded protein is CASNRGSGNTIYF. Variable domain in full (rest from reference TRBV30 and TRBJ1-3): SQTIHQWPATLVQPVGSPLSLECTVEGTSNPNLYWYRQAAGRGLQLLFYSVGIGQISSEVPQNLSASRPQDRQFILSSKKLLLSDSGFYLCASNRGSGNTIYFGEGSWLTVV.

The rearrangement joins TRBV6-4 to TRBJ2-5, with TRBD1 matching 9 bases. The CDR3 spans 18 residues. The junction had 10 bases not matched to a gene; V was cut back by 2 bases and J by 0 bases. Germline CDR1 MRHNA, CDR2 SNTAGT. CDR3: CASSDPRAGQGNQETQYF. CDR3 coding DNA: TGTGCCAGCAGTGACCCAAGGGCCGGACAGGGGAACCAAGAGACCCAGTACTTC.

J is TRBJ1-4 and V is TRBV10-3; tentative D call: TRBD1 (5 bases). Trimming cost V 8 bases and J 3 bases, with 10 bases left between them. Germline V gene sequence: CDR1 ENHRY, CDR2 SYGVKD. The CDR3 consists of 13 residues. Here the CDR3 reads CAIGPGANEKLFF. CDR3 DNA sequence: TGTGCCATCGGACCGGGGGCTAATGAAAAACTGTTTTTT.

CDR3 DNA sequence: TGTGCCAGCAGCCCGGGGGGGATAGTTAGCAATCAGCCCCAGCATTTT. Its protein product is CASSPGGIVSNQPQHF. V gene TRBV7-2 combines with J gene TRBJ1-5, with TRBD1 as a possible D gene (5 bases). Per germline, CDR1 SGHTA and CDR2 FQGNSA. The CDR3 totals 16 residues. The V end lost 5 bases, the J end lost 0 bases, and 14 bases lay between the germline ends.

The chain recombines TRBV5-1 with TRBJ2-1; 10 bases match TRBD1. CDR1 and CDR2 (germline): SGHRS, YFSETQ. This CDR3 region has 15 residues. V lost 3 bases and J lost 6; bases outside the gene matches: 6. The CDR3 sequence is CASSSGTGVINEQFF. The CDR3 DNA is TGCGCCAGCAGCTCAGGGACAGGGGTAATCAATGAGCAGTTCTTC.

The CDR3 DNA sequence: TGCGCCAGCAAGACAGGGGCCGCTAACTATGGCTACACCTTC. Translation: CASKTGAANYGYTF. The chain links TRBV5-1 to TRBJ1-2, with 8 bases that match TRBD1. The CDR3 runs 14 residues. Germline trimming cut 6 bases from V and 0 bases from J; bases unmatched to any gene: 4. The V gene's germline CDR1 is SGHRS and CDR2 YFSETQ.

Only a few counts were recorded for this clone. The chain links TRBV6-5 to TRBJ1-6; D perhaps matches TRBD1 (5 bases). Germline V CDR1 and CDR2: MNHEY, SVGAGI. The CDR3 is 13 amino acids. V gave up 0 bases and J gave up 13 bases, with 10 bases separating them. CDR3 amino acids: CASSYSDSSPLHF. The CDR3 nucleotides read TGTGCCAGCAGTTACTCCGACAGTTCCCCCCTCCACTTT.

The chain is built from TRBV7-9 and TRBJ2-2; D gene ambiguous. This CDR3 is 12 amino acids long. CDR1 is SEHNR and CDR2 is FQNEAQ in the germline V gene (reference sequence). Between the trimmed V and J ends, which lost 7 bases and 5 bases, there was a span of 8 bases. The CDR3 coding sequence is TGTGCCAGCACCCAGGTTACCGGGGAGCTGTTTTTT. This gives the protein CASTQVTGELFF.